This entry describes one T cell receptor beta chain. The specificity of this receptor is unknown. There are no base qualities to consult, and no much larger clone falls within one base. These data originate in a study of T cells in pancreatic ductal adenocarcinoma (dated by TCRdb to 2015 to 2018). With regard to the full study: The work assessed suppressive cells as well as CD8+ T cells infiltrating resected pancreatic ductal adenocarcinoma, measuring their numbers, locations, and properties, in order to shed light on the adaptive T-cell response that occurs naturally. Study-wide conclusions, independent of this receptor: Because tumors are enriched in CD45RO+ effector T cells rather than naive T cells, which biases toward lower diversity, comparisons of clonality between tumor and blood may be biased. T-cell clonality showed no significant difference between tumor and blood, with a mean clonality of approximately 0.1 in tumors and 0.072 in blood. More total productive templates and 6.5 to 9.5-fold more unique clonotypes were found in blood samples than in tumor samples. Since most people with pancreatic cancer show up with disease that cannot be operated on, the resected cohort was biased toward the minority who had early-stage disease.

Pancreatic ductal adenocarcinoma patients who had undergone surgery without neoadjuvant therapy were selected. Peripheral blood was collected in heparin tubes, and PBMCs were then isolated from the blood with a histopaque density gradient and cryopreserved in approximately 10% DMSO. Using the DNeasy Blood and Tissue Kit along with Proteinase K and RNase treatment, genomic DNA was extracted from 6 or 7 PBMC specimens and about nine flash-frozen tumor specimens. TCR beta CDR3 regions were amplified from genomic DNA using the immunoSEQ hsTCRB kit. An Illumina HiSeq system was used for high-throughput TRB CDR3 sequencing. The paper's processing steps were these. The immunoSEQ software was used to analyze sequencing reads, and nonproductive sequences containing premature stops or frame-shifts were excluded. Repertoire clonality was computed as one minus Shannon entropy normalized by log2 of the number of unique productive sequences. TCRdb obtained this table from immuneACCESS and retained in-frame rearrangements with V and J assigned. These tables miss some clones; where compared with another copy, unresolved V genes account for less than half of the shortfall, and the remainder is unexplained. From that table come the V and J calls and clone size; the DNA was used to work out D and trimming. Present in this sample are 100,000 or so clones, about 95% of which were seen just once. Together, the top ten hold roughly 3% of the sample.

Its CDR3 holds 12 amino acids, cysteine through phenylalanine. The CDR3 DNA has 36 bases and is translated from base 1. The receptor's source is a human donor with pancreatic ductal adenocarcinoma. The sequence joins TRBV21-1 to TRBJ2-7; the D call in the table, TRBD2, was not verified against the DNA. TRBV21-1 corresponds to a pseudogene. Sequenced: PBMCs. The sequence in DNA is TGTGCCAGCAGCAATGGCGGGGACGAGCAGTACTTC. Its product reads: CASSNGGDEQYF.